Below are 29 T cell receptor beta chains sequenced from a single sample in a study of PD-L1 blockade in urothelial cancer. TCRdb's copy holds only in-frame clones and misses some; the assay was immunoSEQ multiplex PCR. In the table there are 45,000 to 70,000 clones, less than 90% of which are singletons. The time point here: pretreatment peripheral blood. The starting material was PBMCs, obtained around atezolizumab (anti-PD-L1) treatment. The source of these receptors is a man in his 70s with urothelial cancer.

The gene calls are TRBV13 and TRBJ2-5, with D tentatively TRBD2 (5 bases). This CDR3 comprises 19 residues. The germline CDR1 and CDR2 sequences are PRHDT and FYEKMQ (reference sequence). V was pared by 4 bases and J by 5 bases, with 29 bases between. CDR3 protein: CASSSTGTASRRLGETQYF. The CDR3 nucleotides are TGTGCCAGCAGCTCAACCGGAACGGCTAGCCGACGGCTTGGGGAGACCCAGTACTTC. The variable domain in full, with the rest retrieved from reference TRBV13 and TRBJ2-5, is AAGVIQSPRHLIKEKRETATLKCYPIPRHDTVYWYQQGPGQDPQFLISFYEKMQSDKGSIPDRFSAQQFSDYHSELNMSSLELGDSALYFCASSSTGTASRRLGETQYFGPGTRLLVL.

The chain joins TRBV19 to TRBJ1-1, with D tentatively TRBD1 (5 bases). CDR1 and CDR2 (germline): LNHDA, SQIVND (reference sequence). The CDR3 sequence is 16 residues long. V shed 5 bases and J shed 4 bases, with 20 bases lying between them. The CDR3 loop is CASSARWPGTSTEAFF. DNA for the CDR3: TGTGCCAGTAGTGCTAGATGGCCCGGGACTTCCACTGAAGCTTTCTTT.

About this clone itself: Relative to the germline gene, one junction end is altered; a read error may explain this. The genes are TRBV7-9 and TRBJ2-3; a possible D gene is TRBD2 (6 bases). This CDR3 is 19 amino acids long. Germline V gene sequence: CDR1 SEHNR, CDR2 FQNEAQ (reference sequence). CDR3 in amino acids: CASSPHTSKPGSSRDTQYF. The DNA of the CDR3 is TGTGCCAGCAGCCCTCATACTAGCAAACCGGGGTCCAGCAGAGATACGCAGTATTTT.

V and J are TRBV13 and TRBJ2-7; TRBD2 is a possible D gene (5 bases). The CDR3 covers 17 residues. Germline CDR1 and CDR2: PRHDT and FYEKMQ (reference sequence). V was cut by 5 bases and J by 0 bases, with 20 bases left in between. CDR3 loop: CASSLSGSGFSSYEQYF. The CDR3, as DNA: TGTGCCAGCAGCCTTTCGGGGTCGGGGTTTAGCTCCTACGAGCAGTACTTC.

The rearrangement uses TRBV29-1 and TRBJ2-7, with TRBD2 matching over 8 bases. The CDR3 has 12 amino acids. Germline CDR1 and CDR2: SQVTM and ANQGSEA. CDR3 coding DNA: TGCAGTCCCGGGGGGGGGAGCTACGAGCAGTACTTC. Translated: CSPGGGSYEQYF.

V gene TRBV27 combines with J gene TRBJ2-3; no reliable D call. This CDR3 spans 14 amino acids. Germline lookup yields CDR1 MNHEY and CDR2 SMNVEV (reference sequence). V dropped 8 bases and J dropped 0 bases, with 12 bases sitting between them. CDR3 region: CASRPPGSTDTQYF. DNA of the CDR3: TGTGCCAGCCGACCCCCAGGAAGCACAGATACGCAGTATTTT.

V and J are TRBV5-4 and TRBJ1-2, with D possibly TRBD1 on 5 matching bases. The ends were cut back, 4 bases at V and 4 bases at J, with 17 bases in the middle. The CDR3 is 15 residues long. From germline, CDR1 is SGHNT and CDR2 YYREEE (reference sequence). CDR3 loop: CASSPSLGGGYGYTF. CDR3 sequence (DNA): TGTGCCAGCAGCCCATCTCTGGGCGGGGGCTATGGCTACACCTTC.

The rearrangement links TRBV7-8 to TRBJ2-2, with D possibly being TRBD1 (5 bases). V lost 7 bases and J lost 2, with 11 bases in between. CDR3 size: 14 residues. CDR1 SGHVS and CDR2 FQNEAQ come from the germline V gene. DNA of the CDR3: TGTGCCAGCACCCGACAGATAAACACCGGGGAGCTGTTTTTT. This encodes CASTRQINTGELFF.

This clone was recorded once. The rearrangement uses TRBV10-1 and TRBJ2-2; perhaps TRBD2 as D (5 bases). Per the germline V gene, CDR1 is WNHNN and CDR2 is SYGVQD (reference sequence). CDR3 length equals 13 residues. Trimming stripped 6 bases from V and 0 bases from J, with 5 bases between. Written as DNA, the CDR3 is TGCGCCAGCAGGGACTCGAACACCGGGGAGCTGTTTTTT. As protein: CASRDSNTGELFF.

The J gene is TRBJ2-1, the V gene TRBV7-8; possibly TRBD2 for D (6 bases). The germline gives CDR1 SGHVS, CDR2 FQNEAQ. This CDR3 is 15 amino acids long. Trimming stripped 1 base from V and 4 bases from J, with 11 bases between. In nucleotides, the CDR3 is TGTGCCAGCAGCTTAGGGTCTAGCGCATACAATGAGCAGTTCTTC. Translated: CASSLGSSAYNEQFF.

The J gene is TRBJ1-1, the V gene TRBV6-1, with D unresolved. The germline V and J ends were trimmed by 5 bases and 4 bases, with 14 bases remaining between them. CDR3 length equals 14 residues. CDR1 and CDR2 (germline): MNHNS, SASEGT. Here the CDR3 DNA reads TGTGCCAGCAGTCCCCGGGGAGATAGCACTGAAGCTTTCTTT. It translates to CASSPRGDSTEAFF.

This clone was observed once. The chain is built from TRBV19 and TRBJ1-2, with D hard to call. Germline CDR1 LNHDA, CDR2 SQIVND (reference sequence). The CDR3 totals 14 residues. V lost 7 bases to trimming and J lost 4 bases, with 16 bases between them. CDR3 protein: CASKPREAPYGYTF. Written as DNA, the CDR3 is TGTGCCAGTAAACCCCGGGAGGCCCCCTATGGCTACACCTTC.

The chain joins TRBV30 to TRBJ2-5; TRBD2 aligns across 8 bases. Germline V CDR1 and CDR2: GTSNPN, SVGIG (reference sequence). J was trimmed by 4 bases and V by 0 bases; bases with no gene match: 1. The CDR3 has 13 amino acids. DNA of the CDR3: TGTGCCTGGAGTGTTCTAGCGGGAGAGACCCAGTACTTC. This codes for CAWSVLAGETQYF.

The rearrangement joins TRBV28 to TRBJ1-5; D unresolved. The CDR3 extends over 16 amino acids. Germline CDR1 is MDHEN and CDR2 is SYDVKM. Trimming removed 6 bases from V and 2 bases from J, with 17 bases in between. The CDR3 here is CASSPSAGLGNQPQHF. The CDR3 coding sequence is TGTGCCAGCAGCCCCTCGGCAGGTTTGGGCAATCAGCCCCAGCATTTT.

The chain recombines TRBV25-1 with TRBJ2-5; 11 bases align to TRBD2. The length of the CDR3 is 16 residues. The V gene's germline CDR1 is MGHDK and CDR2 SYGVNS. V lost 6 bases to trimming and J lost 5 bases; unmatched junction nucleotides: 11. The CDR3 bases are TGTGCCAGCAGCCTAGCGGGAGGAAACCGGAGGGAGACCCAGTACTTC. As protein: CASSLAGGNRRETQYF.

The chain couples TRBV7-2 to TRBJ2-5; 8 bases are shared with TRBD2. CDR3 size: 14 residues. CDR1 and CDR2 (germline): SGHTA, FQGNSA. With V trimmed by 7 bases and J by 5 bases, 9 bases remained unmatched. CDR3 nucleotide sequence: TGTGCCAGCAATCAGCGGGGGTTTGGGGAGACCCAGTACTTC. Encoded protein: CASNQRGFGETQYF.

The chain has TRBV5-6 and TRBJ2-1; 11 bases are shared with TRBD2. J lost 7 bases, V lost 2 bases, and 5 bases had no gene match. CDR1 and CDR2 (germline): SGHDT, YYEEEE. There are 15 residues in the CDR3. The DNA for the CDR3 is TGTGCCAGCAGCTTAGGGCTAGCGGGAGGAAATGAGCAGTTCTTC. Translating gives CASSLGLAGGNEQFF.

The CDR3: CASNSGTGVMRLFF. As DNA, the CDR3 is TGCGCCAGCAATTCCGGGACAGGGGTGATGCGACTGTTTTTT. The chain is built from TRBV5-1 and TRBJ1-4, with 10 bases matching TRBD1. The CDR3 contains 14 residues. V lost 6 bases to trimming and J lost 13 bases; unmatched junction nucleotides: 12. Germline V gene lookup returns CDR1 SGHRS and CDR2 YFSETQ.

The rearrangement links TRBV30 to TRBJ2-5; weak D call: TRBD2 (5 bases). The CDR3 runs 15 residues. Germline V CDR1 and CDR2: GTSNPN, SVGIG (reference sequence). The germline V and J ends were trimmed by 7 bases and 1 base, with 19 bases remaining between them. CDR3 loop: CASRRKGGVQETQYF. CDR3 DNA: TGTGCCTCTCGCCGCAAAGGAGGAGTCCAAGAGACCCAGTACTTC.

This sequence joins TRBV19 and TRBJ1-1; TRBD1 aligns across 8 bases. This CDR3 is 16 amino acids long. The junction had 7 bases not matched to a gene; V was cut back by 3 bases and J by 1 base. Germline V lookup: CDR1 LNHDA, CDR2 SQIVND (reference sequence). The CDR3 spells CASSIRWGTGNTEAFF. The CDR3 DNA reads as TGTGCCAGTAGTATCCGTTGGGGGACAGGGAACACTGAAGCTTTCTTT. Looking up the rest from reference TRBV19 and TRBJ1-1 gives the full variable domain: DGGITQSPKYLFRKEGQNVTLSCEQNLNHDAMYWYRQDPGQGLRLIYYSQIVNDFQKGDIAEGYSVSREKKESFPLTVTSAQKNPTAFYLCASSIRWGTGNTEAFFGQGTRLTVV.

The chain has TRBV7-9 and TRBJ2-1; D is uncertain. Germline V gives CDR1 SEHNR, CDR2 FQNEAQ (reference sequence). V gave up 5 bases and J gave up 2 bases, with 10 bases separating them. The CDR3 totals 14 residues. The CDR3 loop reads CASSLDVAYNEQFF. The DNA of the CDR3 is TGTGCCAGCAGCCTAGACGTAGCCTACAATGAGCAGTTCTTC.

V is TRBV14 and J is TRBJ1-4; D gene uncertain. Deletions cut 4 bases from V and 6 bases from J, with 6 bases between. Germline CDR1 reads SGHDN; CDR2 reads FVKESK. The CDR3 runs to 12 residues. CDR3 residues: CASSPSYEKLFF. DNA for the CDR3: TGTGCCAGCAGCCCGTCTTATGAAAAACTGTTTTTT.

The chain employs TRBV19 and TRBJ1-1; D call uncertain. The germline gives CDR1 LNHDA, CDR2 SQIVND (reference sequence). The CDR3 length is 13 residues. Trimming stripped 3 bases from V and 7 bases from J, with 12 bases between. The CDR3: CASSIGLGSEAFF. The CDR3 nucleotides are TGTGCCAGTAGTATTGGGCTCGGCAGTGAAGCTTTCTTT.

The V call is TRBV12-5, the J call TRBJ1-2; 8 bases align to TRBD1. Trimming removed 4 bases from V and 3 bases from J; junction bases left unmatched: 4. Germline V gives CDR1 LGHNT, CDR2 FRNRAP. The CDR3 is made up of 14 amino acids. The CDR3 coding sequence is TGTGCTAGTGGTTCCACAGGGGGGGACTATGGCTACACCTTC. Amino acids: CASGSTGGDYGYTF. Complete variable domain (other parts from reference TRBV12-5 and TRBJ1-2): DARVTQTPRHKVTEMGQEVTMRCQPILGHNTVFWYRQTMMQGLELLAYFRNRAPLDDSGMPKDRFSAEMPDATLATLKIQPSEPRDSAVYFCASGSTGGDYGYTFGSGTRLTVV.

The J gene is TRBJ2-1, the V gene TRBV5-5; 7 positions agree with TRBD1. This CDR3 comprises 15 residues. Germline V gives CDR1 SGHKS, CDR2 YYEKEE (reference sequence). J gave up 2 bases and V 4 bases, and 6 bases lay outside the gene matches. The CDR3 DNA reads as TGTGCCAGCAGCGTGACAGGGTCGGCCTACAATGAGCAGTTCTTC. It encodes CASSVTGSAYNEQFF.

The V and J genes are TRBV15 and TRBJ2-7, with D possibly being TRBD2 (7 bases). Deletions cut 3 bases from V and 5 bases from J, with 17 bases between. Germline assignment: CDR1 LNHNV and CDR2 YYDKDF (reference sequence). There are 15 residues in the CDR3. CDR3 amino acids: CATSRGGRSGDEQYF. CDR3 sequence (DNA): TGTGCCACCAGCAGGGGGGGGCGCAGCGGGGACGAGCAGTACTTC.

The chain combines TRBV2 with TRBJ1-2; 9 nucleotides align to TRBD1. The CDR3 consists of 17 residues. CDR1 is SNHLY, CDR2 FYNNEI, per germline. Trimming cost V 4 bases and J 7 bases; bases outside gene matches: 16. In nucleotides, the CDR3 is TGTGCCAGCAGTGTGTTGGACAGGGGCCAGAAGGGACTTGGCTACACCTTC. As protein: CASSVLDRGQKGLGYTF.

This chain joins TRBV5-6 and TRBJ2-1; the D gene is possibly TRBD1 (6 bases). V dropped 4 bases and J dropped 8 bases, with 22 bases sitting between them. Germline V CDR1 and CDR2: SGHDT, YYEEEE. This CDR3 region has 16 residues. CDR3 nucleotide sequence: TGTGCCAGCAGCCCCGTCGACAGGCCCTCTTTGCATGAGCAGTTCTTC. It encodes CASSPVDRPSLHEQFF.

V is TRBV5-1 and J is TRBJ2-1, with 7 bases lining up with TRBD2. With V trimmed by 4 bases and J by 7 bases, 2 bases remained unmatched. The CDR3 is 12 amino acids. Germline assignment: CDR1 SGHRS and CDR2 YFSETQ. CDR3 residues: CASSGGGNEQFF. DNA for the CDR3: TGCGCCAGCAGCGGGGGGGGAAATGAGCAGTTCTTC.